The clone carrying this T cell receptor beta chain was detected a few times. Its target is unknown. PCR was performed using 60 Vbeta and 13 Jbeta primers. The repertoire was sequenced with immunoSEQ multiplex PCR; TCRdb's copy has only in-frame clones and lacks some. The sample contains about 160,000 clones, 65% to 80% of which appear only once. The CDR3 contains 15 residues. The J segment lost 1 base and the V segment lost 8 bases, leaving 5 bases of the junction unmatched. CDR1 is MNHNS and CDR2 is SASEGT in the germline V gene. The sample is drawn from a study of cytomegalovirus exposure and HLA in healthy donors. Study-level findings and limits: With high specificity and sensitivity, the classifier reportedly diagnosed cytomegalovirus status.

The receptor's source is a woman aged 50 to 60 in good health and CMV-seropositive. The material sequenced was PBMCs. This chain joins TRBV6-1 and TRBJ1-6; 7 bases map to TRBD1. CDR3 nucleotide sequence: TGTGCCAGCGGACAGGTCAGGTCCTATAATTCACCCCTCCACTTT. Amino acids: CASGQVRSYNSPLHF.